A single sample gave rise to the 32 T cell receptor beta chains below, sequenced in a study of blood T cells in healthy people across ages. The authors ran a second PCR of about 6 to 11 cycles using a sample-barcoded 5' primer and a J-beta primer mix. TCRdb recomputed calls from the 5' RACE reads with MiXCR, one row per CDR3 protein. The table includes around 780,000 distinct CDR3 sequences, more than 25% detected once. These data were likewise used in another study, on T cells of mothers and their children.

The sample comprised blood. The receptor set was obtained from a boy aged 5-17 years in good health.

This clonotype was detected a few times. One end of the junction does not line up with germline, which may come from a read error. The V gene is TRBV29-1, the J gene TRBJ2-3; 10 bases are shared with TRBD2. The CDR3 contains 14 residues. Germline-derived CDR1 and CDR2 are SQVTM and ANQGSEA. DNA for the CDR3: TGCAGCGTTGGTCTAGCGGGGGCGACAGATACGCCGTATTTT. Its translation is CSVGLAGATDTPYF.

V gene TRBV6-5 combines with J gene TRBJ2-3; the D gene is possibly TRBD1 (6 bases). V dropped 0 bases and J dropped 0 bases, with 10 bases sitting between them. In germline, CDR1 is MNHEY, CDR2 SVGAGI. The CDR3 length is 16 residues. This CDR3 reads CASSYSNRGSTDTQYF. CDR3 nucleotides: TGTGCCAGCAGTTACTCGAATAGGGGGAGCACAGATACGCAGTATTTT.

This rearrangement joins TRBV3-1 to TRBJ2-2, with D possibly being TRBD1 (6 bases). The CDR3 runs to 14 residues. V lost 5 bases to trimming and J lost 2 bases, with 9 bases between them. Germline V lookup: CDR1 LGHDT, CDR2 YNNKEL (reference sequence). For the CDR3, the DNA is TGTGCCAGCAGCTCGGGACATAACACCGGGGAGCTGTTTTTT. As protein: CASSSGHNTGELFF. Together with reference TRBV3-1 and TRBJ2-2, the CDR3 gives the full variable domain: DTAVSQTPKYLVTQMGNDKSIKCEQNLGHDTMYWYKQDSKKFLKIMFSYNNKELIINETVPNRFSPKSPDKAHLNLHINSLELGDSAVYFCASSSGHNTGELFFGEGSRLTVL.

Note on this clonotype: The junction departs from the called germline gene at one end, perhaps through a read error. This chain uses TRBV6-5 with TRBJ1-2; TRBD1 aligns across 8 bases. The CDR3 is 13 residues long. Germline CDR1 is MNHEY and CDR2 is SVGAGI. The CDR3 bases are TGTGCCAGCAGTGACAGGGGCGACTATGGCTACCCCTTC. Protein product: CASSDRGDYGYPF.

V and J are TRBV19 and TRBJ2-5; TRBD2 matches at 8 bases. TRBJ2-1 matches the DNA end more closely, so the J call is doubtful. CDR3 length: 14 amino acids. Germline loops: CDR1 LNHDA, CDR2 SQIVND (reference sequence). The CDR3 here is CASSMQRGRDEQFF. In DNA, the CDR3 is TGTGCCAGTAGTATGCAGCGGGGGCGGGATGAGCAGTTCTTC.

The chain links TRBV10-3 to TRBJ1-2, with D unclear. CDR3 length: 13 residues. Per germline, CDR1 ENHRY and CDR2 SYGVKD. Trimming removed 6 bases from V and 2 bases from J, with 10 bases in between. In DNA, the CDR3 is TGTGCCATCAGCCCAACACTAAACTATGGCTACACCTTC. Its protein product is CAISPTLNYGYTF.

This sequence joins TRBV5-1 and TRBJ2-7; perhaps TRBD1 as D (5 bases). The ends were cut back, 0 bases at V and 8 bases at J, with 9 bases in the middle. Germline V gene sequence: CDR1 SGHRS, CDR2 YFSETQ. CDR3 length: 12 residues. The CDR3 is CASSLGQQQQYF. CDR3 coding DNA: TGCGCCAGCAGCTTGGGACAGCAGCAGCAGTACTTC. The complete variable domain, with remaining parts taken from reference TRBV5-1 and TRBJ2-7, reads KAGVTQTPRYLIKTRGQQVTLSCSPISGHRSVSWYQQTPGQGLQFLFEYFSETQRNKGNFPGRFSGRQFSNSRSEMNVSTLELGDSALYLCASSLGQQQQYFGPGTRLTVT.

A remark on this clonotype: A read error may produce the germline difference seen at one junction end. The V gene is TRBV11-2, the J gene TRBJ2-7; D possibly corresponds to TRBD2 (6 bases). Germline assignment: CDR1 SGHAT and CDR2 FQNNGV. The CDR3 spans 15 residues. CDR3 region: CASRRPGLGIHERDF. DNA for the CDR3: TGTGCCAGCAGACGTCCGGGACTGGGGATCCACGAGCGGGACTTC.

This clonotype has more than one count but fewer than ten. The CDR3 loop reads CASSLMGQGASYEQYF. The CDR3 bases are TGTGCCAGCAGCTTAATGGGACAGGGGGCAAGCTACGAGCAGTACTTC. The V gene is TRBV5-6, the J gene TRBJ2-5; 12 nucleotides align to TRBD1. The closer fit of TRBJ2-7 to the DNA end suggests the J call may be wrong. CDR1 and CDR2 from the germline V gene are SGHDT and YYEEEE. The CDR3 sequence is 16 residues long.

A few counts support this clonotype. The chain combines TRBV10-3 with TRBJ2-3; 11 bases align to TRBD2. V shed 5 bases and J 3 bases; nucleotides not matched to a gene: 7. Germline values: CDR1 ENHRY, CDR2 SYGVKD. The CDR3 contains 16 residues. The CDR3 coding sequence is TGTGCCATCAGTCTGACTAGCGGGGAAACAACAGATACGCAGTATTTT. As protein: CAISLTSGETTDTQYF.

This chain links TRBV5-1 with TRBJ2-5, with D maybe TRBD1 (5 bases). Per the germline V gene, CDR1 is SGHRS and CDR2 is YFSETQ. V dropped 1 base and J dropped 6 bases, with 13 bases sitting between them. The CDR3 loop spans 14 amino acids. CDR3 residues: CASSLKAGQQTQYF. The CDR3 nucleotides are TGCGCCAGCAGCTTGAAGGCAGGGCAGCAGACCCAGTACTTC.

V and J are TRBV3-1 and TRBJ1-5; tentative D call: TRBD1 (5 bases). CDR1 and CDR2 from the germline V gene are LGHDT and YNNKEL (reference sequence). There are 14 residues in the CDR3. The V and J ends lost 4 bases and 5 bases respectively, with 12 bases between them. CDR3 nucleotide sequence: TGTGCCAGCAGCCCTACAGGTACCCATCAGCCCCAGCATTTT. Protein sequence: CASSPTGTHQPQHF.

The chain couples TRBV24-1 to TRBJ2-7; no reliable D call. V was pared by 6 bases and J by 3 bases, with 14 bases between. The germline gives CDR1 KGHDR, CDR2 SFDVKD. CDR3 length: 14 residues. This CDR3 reads CATSRGDHGYEQYF. The CDR3 bases are TGTGCCACCAGTCGTGGTGACCATGGCTACGAGCAGTACTTC.

This clonotype was counted many times. The chain links TRBV6-6 to TRBJ2-5; D gene ambiguous. This CDR3 is built from 14 residues. Germline V gene data show CDR1 as MNHNY and CDR2 as SVGAGI (reference sequence). The V end lost 2 bases, the J end lost 5 bases, and 12 bases lay between the germline ends. This chain's CDR3 is CASSYVPVGETQYF. The CDR3 nucleotides read TGTGCCAGCAGTTACGTACCAGTCGGGGAGACCCAGTACTTC.

As to this clonotype: One end of the junction does not line up with germline, which may come from a read error. The gene calls are TRBV5-1 and TRBJ2-1; perhaps D is TRBD1 or TRBD2 (5 bases each). The DNA end is a closer match to TRBJ2-7, so the J assignment may be wrong. The V gene's germline CDR1 is SGHRS and CDR2 YFSETQ. The CDR3 is 16 amino acids. As DNA, the CDR3 is TGCGCCAGCAGCTTGGGGTTGGGGACCGACTACTACGAACAGTACTTC. It translates to CASSLGLGTDYYEQYF.

The V call is TRBV5-1, the J call TRBJ1-4; no clear D gene. Germline CDR1 is SGHRS and CDR2 is YFSETQ. The V end lost 4 bases, the J end lost 6 bases, and 16 bases lay between the germline ends. The CDR3 runs to 15 residues. CDR3 amino acids: CASSPRTGEHEKLFF. As DNA, the CDR3 is TGCGCCAGCAGCCCGCGGACGGGCGAGCATGAAAAACTGTTTTTT.

In this sample, this clonotype turned up a few times. CDR3 in amino acids: CASSPGNIPAETQYF. The CDR3 DNA sequence: TGTGCCAGCTCACCAGGGAACATCCCAGCGGAGACCCAGTACTTC. The chain joins TRBV18 to TRBJ2-5; the D is unclear. This CDR3 contains 15 residues. V was pared by 2 bases and J by 5 bases, with 15 bases between. The germline V gene has CDR1 KGHSH and CDR2 LQKENI.

The rearrangement joins TRBV7-9 to TRBJ2-2; D is tentatively TRBD1 or TRBD2 (5 bases each). Trimming pared 6 bases from V and 4 bases from J, leaving 15 bases between. Germline V gene data show CDR1 as SEHNR and CDR2 as FQNEAQ (reference sequence). This CDR3 has 15 residues. The CDR3 nucleotides read TGTGCCAGCAGACTCGGGTGGGACCGCACCGGGGAGCTGTTTTTT. It translates to CASRLGWDRTGELFF.

The V call is TRBV5-1, the J call TRBJ2-1; 8 positions match TRBD2. There are 15 residues in the CDR3. Germline CDR1 is SGHRS and CDR2 is YFSETQ. V trimming: 7 bases; J trimming: 5 bases; junction bases outside the gene matches: 11. The CDR3 here is CASSTRSGGHNEQFF. The CDR3 coding sequence is TGCGCCAGCTCCACACGGAGCGGGGGTCACAATGAGCAGTTCTTC.

This clonotype showed up just a few times. This chain joins TRBV21-1 and TRBJ2-5. TRBV21-1 is a pseudogene locus. The CDR3 is made up of 12 amino acids. This CDR3 reads CASSKGIGTQYF. CDR3 DNA: TGTGCCAGCAGCAAAGGCATAGGGACCCAGTACTTC.

There are a few counts of this clonotype. The rearrangement joins TRBV2 to TRBJ2-7, with 7 positions matching TRBD1. Germline V CDR1 and CDR2: SNHLY, FYNNEI. V trimming: 1 base; J trimming: 7 bases; junction bases outside the gene matches: 10. The CDR3 has 15 residues. The CDR3 region is CASSEGKGAGEEQYF. The CDR3 DNA reads TGTGCCAGCAGTGAAGGGAAGGGGGCTGGAGAGGAGCAGTACTTC.

This clonotype has only a few counts. The chain couples TRBV27 to TRBJ2-5, with D unresolved. TRBJ2-1 explains the end of the DNA better; the J call may be wrong. Germline V gives CDR1 MNHEY, CDR2 SMNVEV (reference sequence). CDR3 length equals 14 residues. For the CDR3, the DNA is TGTGCCAGCAGTTTTATTAGGGATGGAGATGAGCAGTTCTTC. Its translation is CASSFIRDGDEQFF.

This rearrangement joins TRBV7-2 to TRBJ2-7; possibly TRBD2 for D (6 bases). CDR3 length: 15 residues. Per germline, CDR1 SGHTA and CDR2 FQGNSA. V shed 1 base and J shed 6 bases, with 16 bases lying between them. CDR3 amino acids: CASSLGGTVGREQYF. For the CDR3, the DNA is TGTGCCAGCAGCTTAGGAGGGACTGTAGGTCGCGAGCAGTACTTC.

The V gene is TRBV11-3, the J gene TRBJ2-3; D is possibly TRBD2 (5 bases). V gave up 2 bases and J gave up 1 base, with 13 bases separating them. The CDR3 consists of 16 residues. The germline gives CDR1 SGHNT, CDR2 YENEEA. DNA of the CDR3: TGTGCCAGCAGCTTATTTCGGGGATCGGGCACAGATACGCAGTATTTT. This gives the protein CASSLFRGSGTDTQYF.

The V call is TRBV6-5, the J call TRBJ1-4, with a possible D match to TRBD1 (5 bases). V shed 6 bases and J shed 5 bases, with 16 bases lying between them. The CDR3 totals 15 residues. Germline-derived CDR1 and CDR2 are MNHEY and SVGAGI. The CDR3 region has the DNA TGTGCCAGCAGCTCCCCCAGGGTGGGGAATGAAAAACTGTTTTTT. Translated: CASSSPRVGNEKLFF.

The J gene is TRBJ1-6, the V gene TRBV6-5; D ambiguous. The CDR3 is 14 residues long. Germline assignment: CDR1 MNHEY and CDR2 SVGAGI. Trimming stripped 2 bases from V and 6 bases from J, with 8 bases between. CDR3 region: CASSYGPINSPLHF. CDR3 DNA sequence: TGTGCCAGCAGTTACGGCCCGATTAATTCACCCCTCCACTTT.

The chain recombines TRBV11-2 with TRBJ1-4; D unresolved. The CDR3 loop spans 15 amino acids. V was shortened by 4 bases and J by 4 bases, with 13 bases between the two germline ends. Looked up from germline, CDR1 is SGHAT and CDR2 is FQNNGV. CDR3 sequence: CASSYRGQFNEKLFF. For the CDR3, the DNA is TGTGCCAGCAGCTACCGGGGTCAGTTTAATGAAAAACTGTTTTTT.

This clonotype occurred a few times. This chain connects TRBV6-5 to TRBJ2-5, with D possibly called TRBD1 or TRBD2 (5 bases each). In germline, CDR1 is MNHEY, CDR2 SVGAGI. This CDR3 has 14 amino acids. V was shortened by 7 bases and J by 2 bases, with 14 bases between the two germline ends. The CDR3 reads CASTPGLNQETQYF. The CDR3 bases are TGTGCCAGCACCCCGGGGCTCAATCAAGAGACCCAGTACTTC.

The chain couples TRBV6-6 to TRBJ1-5; 10 bases are a match to TRBD1. V lost 7 bases and J lost 4; bases outside the gene matches: 4. Per germline, CDR1 MNHNY and CDR2 SVGAGI (reference sequence). This CDR3 has 14 residues. CDR3 in amino acids: CASNDRGLNQPQHF. DNA of the CDR3: TGTGCCAGCAATGACAGGGGGCTGAATCAGCCCCAGCATTTT.

Here the CDR3 reads CASSQTQGAGETQYF. The DNA for the CDR3 is TGCGCCAGCAGCCAGACACAGGGGGCAGGGGAGACCCAGTACTTC. The genes are TRBV4-1 and TRBJ2-5, with TRBD1 matching 9 bases. Per germline, CDR1 MGHRA and CDR2 YSYEKL. CDR3 length: 15 amino acids. V was pared by 3 bases and J by 5 bases, with 7 bases of the junction left unmatched.

V usage is TRBV15 and J usage is TRBJ2-5, with 8 positions matching TRBD2. Germline trimming cut 2 bases from V and 3 bases from J; bases unmatched to any gene: 5. The CDR3 totals 15 residues. Germline V gives CDR1 LNHNV, CDR2 YYDKDF (reference sequence). Written as DNA, the CDR3 is TGTGCCACCAGCAGACCGACTAGCGACGAAGAGACCCAGTACTTC. Translating it yields CATSRPTSDEETQYF.

The chain has TRBV4-1 and TRBJ2-5; 11 bases agree with TRBD1. With the DNA end fitting TRBJ2-7 better, the J assignment may be wrong. CDR1 MGHRA and CDR2 YSYEKL come from the germline V gene. The CDR3 runs to 15 residues. The CDR3 bases are TGCGCCAGCAGCCAAGAAGGACAGGGGGCGTACGAGCAGTACTTC. This codes for CASSQEGQGAYEQYF.